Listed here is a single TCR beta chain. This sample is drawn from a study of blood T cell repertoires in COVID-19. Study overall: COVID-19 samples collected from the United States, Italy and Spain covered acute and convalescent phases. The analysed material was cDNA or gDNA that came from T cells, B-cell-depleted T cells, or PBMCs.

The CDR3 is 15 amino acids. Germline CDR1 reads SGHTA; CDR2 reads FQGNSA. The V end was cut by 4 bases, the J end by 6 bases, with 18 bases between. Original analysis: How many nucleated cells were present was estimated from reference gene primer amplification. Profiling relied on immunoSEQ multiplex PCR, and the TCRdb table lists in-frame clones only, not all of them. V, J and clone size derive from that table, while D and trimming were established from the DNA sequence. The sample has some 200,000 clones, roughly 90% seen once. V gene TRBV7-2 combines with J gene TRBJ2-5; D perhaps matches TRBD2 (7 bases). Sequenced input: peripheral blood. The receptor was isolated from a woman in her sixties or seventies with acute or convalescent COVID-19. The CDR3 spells CASSSTRGAVQTQYF. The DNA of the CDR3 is TGTGCCAGCAGCTCCACTCGGGGGGCTGTCCAGACCCAGTACTTC.